The 30 T cell receptor beta chains below were found in one sample sequenced in a study of blood T cell repertoires in COVID-19. Assay used: immunoSEQ multiplex PCR; TCRdb lists only in-frame clones, some missing. The sample contains 150,000 to 200,000 clones, about 80% of which appear only once. The sample was peripheral blood. Every receptor here comes from a human donor with acute or convalescent COVID-19. The donor label of this sample is uncertain.

The gene calls are TRBV2 and TRBJ1-2; D is unclear. Germline lookup yields CDR1 SNHLY and CDR2 FYNNEI. V gave up 3 bases and J gave up 2 bases, with 22 bases separating them. The CDR3 totals 18 residues. For the CDR3, the DNA is TGTGCCAGCAGTGATTCTACCGGGATTCGCTCCCCAAACTATGGCTACACCTTC. Encoded protein: CASSDSTGIRSPNYGYTF.

This chain's CDR3 is CASSGRTANSVNQPQHF. CDR3 in DNA: TGTGCCAGCAGTGGGAGGACGGCAAATAGCGTCAATCAGCCCCAGCATTTT. The chain combines TRBV6-1 with TRBJ1-5; D is ambiguous. This CDR3 is 17 amino acids long. Trimming stripped 4 bases from V and 3 bases from J, with 19 bases between. Germline V gives CDR1 MNHNS, CDR2 SASEGT.

The J gene is TRBJ1-1, the V gene TRBV19; perhaps TRBD1 as D (6 bases). V was clipped by 5 bases and J by 1 base, with 8 bases between them. Germline CDR1 is LNHDA and CDR2 is SQIVND (reference sequence). The CDR3 is 13 residues long. Here the CDR3 DNA reads TGTGCCAGTAGTCAGGGGCGGAACACTGAAGCTTTCTTT. Translating it yields CASSQGRNTEAFF.

This clone appeared a single time. This chain connects TRBV19 to TRBJ1-2; D is perhaps TRBD1 (6 bases). In germline, CDR1 is LNHDA, CDR2 SQIVND (reference sequence). V was cut by 6 bases and J by 5 bases, with 19 bases left in between. The CDR3 has 15 amino acids. CDR3 DNA sequence: TGTGCCAGTAGCCAAAATCAACAGGGAGGGTATGGCTACACCTTC. Encoded protein: CASSQNQQGGYGYTF.

The J gene is TRBJ2-7, the V gene TRBV10-1; 9 nucleotides align to TRBD1. Trimming took 2 bases from V and 12 from J; bases not matched to a gene: 5. There are 12 residues in the CDR3. Germline loops: CDR1 WNHNN, CDR2 SYGVQD (reference sequence). The CDR3 reads CASSEGDRVLYF. The DNA of the CDR3 is TGCGCCAGCAGTGAGGGGGACAGGGTTCTGTACTTC.

This clone was counted once. In DNA, the CDR3 is TGTGCCAGCAGCTCGTTCCCACGGGAGGGCGCCTACGAGCAGTACTTC. Translation gives CASSSFPREGAYEQYF. J is TRBJ2-7 and V is TRBV11-2, with 8 bases identical to TRBD2. This CDR3 comprises 16 residues. V lost 4 bases to trimming and J lost 2 bases; unmatched junction nucleotides: 10. Germline CDR1 SGHAT, CDR2 FQNNGV.

The genes are TRBV29-1 and TRBJ1-1, with a possible D match to TRBD1 (6 bases). Germline values: CDR1 SQVTM, CDR2 ANQGSEA. CDR3 size: 11 residues. Deletions cut 2 bases from V and 7 bases from J, with 8 bases between. The CDR3 bases are TGCAGCGTTGAAAGAGGGGGTGAAGCTTTCTTT. Translated: CSVERGGEAFF.

The chain is built from TRBV5-6 and TRBJ2-7; 8 bases match TRBD2. CDR3 length: 16 amino acids. The junction had 8 bases not matched to a gene; V was cut back by 0 bases and J by 3 bases. In germline, CDR1 is SGHDT, CDR2 YYEEEE. In nucleotides, the CDR3 is TGTGCCAGCAGCTTGGGAAGCGGGAGCCAGCACTACGAGCAGTACTTC. Encoded protein: CASSLGSGSQHYEQYF.

This clone showed up just once. This sequence joins TRBV30 and TRBJ2-7; 8 nucleotides line up with TRBD1. The CDR3 has 15 residues. After removal of 1 base from V and 3 bases from J, the junction contained 8 bases not matched to a gene. Germline V gives CDR1 GTSNPN, CDR2 SVGIG (reference sequence). CDR3: CAWSERTGTIYEQYF. The CDR3, as DNA: TGTGCCTGGAGTGAGAGGACAGGGACGATCTACGAGCAGTACTTC. Variable domain in full (rest from reference TRBV30 and TRBJ2-7): SQTIHQWPATLVQPVGSPLSLECTVEGTSNPNLYWYRQAAGRGLQLLFYSVGIGQISSEVPQNLSASRPQDRQFILSSKKLLLSDSGFYLCAWSERTGTIYEQYFGPGTRLTVT.

The chain carries TRBV7-8 and TRBJ1-2; 7 bases agree with TRBD1. CDR1 and CDR2 from the germline V gene are SGHVS and FQNEAQ. With V trimmed by 5 bases and J by 2 bases, 11 bases remained unmatched. This CDR3 is 16 amino acids long. In nucleotides, the CDR3 is TGTGCCAGCAGCGCCACCGGGACAGCGTCAAACTATGGCTACACCTTC. Amino acids: CASSATGTASNYGYTF.

The chain is built from TRBV21-1 and TRBJ1-5; TRBD1, the table's D call, lacks a check against the DNA. TRBV21-1 is tagged as a pseudogene. This CDR3 comprises 19 residues. The CDR3 reads CASSKEGRTGGAPNQPQHF. CDR3 in DNA: TGTGCCAGCAGCAAAGAGGGGAGAACAGGGGGCGCCCCTAATCAGCCCCAGCATTTT.

The chain employs TRBV6-5 and TRBJ2-3, with TRBD2 identical over 11 bases. CDR3 length: 16 amino acids. J gave up 0 bases and V 2 bases, and 1 base lay outside the gene matches. Germline CDR1 reads MNHEY; CDR2 reads SVGAGI. As DNA, the CDR3 is TGTGCCAGCAGTTACGGGACTAGCGGTAGCACAGATACGCAGTATTTT. This encodes CASSYGTSGSTDTQYF.

The chain is built from TRBV19 and TRBJ1-2; tentatively, D is TRBD1 (6 bases). From germline, CDR1 is LNHDA and CDR2 SQIVND (reference sequence). Deletions cut 6 bases from V and 3 bases from J, with 14 bases between. This CDR3 is built from 14 residues. The CDR3: CASRKIQGHYGYTF. The CDR3 coding sequence is TGTGCCAGTAGGAAAATACAGGGTCACTATGGCTACACCTTC.

The chain couples TRBV7-2 to TRBJ2-1, with D possibly being TRBD2 (6 bases). Per the germline V gene, CDR1 is SGHTA and CDR2 is FQGNSA. The CDR3 covers 15 residues. Trimming removed 3 bases from V and 0 bases from J, with 9 bases in between. CDR3 protein: CASSFDGSSYNEQFF. CDR3 sequence (DNA): TGTGCCAGCAGCTTTGACGGGAGCTCCTACAATGAGCAGTTCTTC.

The V and J genes are TRBV3-1 (or the pseudogene TRBV3-2) and TRBJ1-1, with 8 bases aligning to TRBD1. V was pared by 4 bases and J by 2 bases, with 3 bases of the junction left unmatched. Germline V gives CDR1 LGHDT, CDR2 YNNKEL (reference sequence). The CDR3 is made up of 14 amino acids. Written as DNA, the CDR3 is TGTGCCAGCAGCCTTCCAGGGGGCAACACTGAAGCTTTCTTT. It codes for CASSLPGGNTEAFF.

This clone was observed a handful of times. The same CDR3 also results from other DNA sequences found in this sample. J is TRBJ1-6 and V is TRBV5-8; D not certain. The CDR3 sequence is 14 residues long. Per the germline V gene, CDR1 is SGHTS and CDR2 is YDEGEE. V lost 5 bases and J 6 bases, leaving 12 bases between the germline ends. The DNA of the CDR3 is TGTGCCAGCAGATGGTGGGAGACTAATTCACCCCTCCACTTT. This sequence encodes CASRWWETNSPLHF. The full variable domain, with the rest looked up from reference TRBV5-8 and TRBJ1-6, is EAGVTQSPTHLIKTRGQQATLRCSPISGHTSVYWYQQALGLGLQFLLWYDEGEERNRGNFPPRFSGRQFPNYSSELNVNALELEDSALYLCASRWWETNSPLHFGNGTRLTVT.

The CDR3 spells CASSLVWDRAVYEQYF. The CDR3 DNA reads TGTGCCAGCAGCTTAGTCTGGGACAGGGCCGTCTACGAGCAGTACTTC. This chain connects TRBV7-9 to TRBJ2-7, with TRBD1 matching 9 bases. CDR1 is SEHNR, CDR2 FQNEAQ, per germline (reference sequence). The J segment lost 3 bases and the V segment lost 1 base, leaving 7 bases of the junction unmatched. CDR3 length: 16 residues.

The chain carries TRBV18 and TRBJ1-6; TRBD1 might be the D (5 bases). Germline CDR1 is KGHSH and CDR2 is LQKENI. Between the trimmed V and J ends, which lost 5 bases and 10 bases, there was a span of 12 bases. This CDR3 has 13 residues. In DNA, the CDR3 is TGTGCCAGCTCAGAGAAAGGGGAATCACCCCTCCACTTT. As protein: CASSEKGESPLHF.

This clone has just one count. The genes are TRBV11-2 and TRBJ2-5; D is undetermined. Germline values: CDR1 SGHAT, CDR2 FQNNGV. The CDR3 loop spans 13 amino acids. With 6 bases removed from V and 4 bases from J, the gap between germline ends came to 12 bases. The CDR3 is CASRSTLGETQYF. The CDR3 DNA sequence: TGTGCCAGCAGGTCTACTCTCGGAGAGACCCAGTACTTC.

The V gene is TRBV19, the J gene TRBJ1-1, with 9 nucleotides matching TRBD1. The CDR3 length is 14 residues. Losses at the gene ends were 6 bases for V and 0 bases for J; bases not matched to a gene: 2. The germline gives CDR1 LNHDA, CDR2 SQIVND (reference sequence). The CDR3 DNA sequence: TGTGCCAGTAGGACAGGGGGTATGAACACTGAAGCTTTCTTT. Protein sequence: CASRTGGMNTEAFF.

This clone was recorded only once. V and J are TRBV6-5 and TRBJ2-1; D is unclear. CDR1 and CDR2 (germline): MNHEY, SVGAGI. CDR3 length: 11 residues. The germline V and J ends were trimmed by 6 bases and 6 bases, with 6 bases remaining between them. This chain's CDR3 is CASRQINEQFF. DNA of the CDR3: TGTGCCAGCAGACAAATCAATGAGCAGTTCTTC.

The rearrangement joins TRBV5-8 to TRBJ1-5, with D possibly TRBD1 on 5 matching bases. The CDR3 runs to 15 residues. With 4 bases removed from V and 2 bases from J, the gap between germline ends came to 13 bases. CDR1 is SGHTS, CDR2 YDEGEE, per germline. CDR3 nucleotides: TGTGCCAGCAGCATGGACGGACACCGCAATCAGCCCCAGCATTTT. Its protein is CASSMDGHRNQPQHF.

The V and J genes are TRBV19 and TRBJ1-5, with 9 nucleotides matching TRBD1. The CDR3 length is 16 residues. Germline loops: CDR1 LNHDA, CDR2 SQIVND (reference sequence). V gave up 5 bases and J gave up 6 bases; unmatched junction bases: 11. The DNA of the CDR3 is TGTGCCAGTAGTGTGCCCGGGACAGGGCCCGTTCAGCCCCAGCATTTT. It translates to CASSVPGTGPVQPQHF. The complete variable domain, with remaining parts taken from reference TRBV19 and TRBJ1-5, reads DGGITQSPKYLFRKEGQNVTLSCEQNLNHDAMYWYRQDPGQGLRLIYYSQIVNDFQKGDIAEGYSVSREKKESFPLTVTSAQKNPTAFYLCASSVPGTGPVQPQHFGDGTRLSIL.

V usage is TRBV27 and J usage is TRBJ2-2; 7 bases are a match to TRBD1. The CDR3 contains 17 residues. V trimming: 5 bases; J trimming: 5 bases; junction bases outside the gene matches: 14. Per germline, CDR1 MNHEY and CDR2 SMNVEV (reference sequence). The CDR3 protein is CASSRPWTGIRTGELFF. The DNA of the CDR3 is TGTGCCAGCAGTAGACCTTGGACAGGCATAAGGACCGGGGAGCTGTTTTTT.

This rearrangement joins TRBV7-3 to TRBJ1-3, with D perhaps TRBD1 (5 bases). This CDR3 has 15 amino acids. The germline V gene has CDR1 SGHTA and CDR2 FQGTGA. Trimming pared 5 bases from V and 4 bases from J, leaving 15 bases between. CDR3 loop: CASSAAGGEGNTIYF. In nucleotides, the CDR3 is TGTGCCAGCAGCGCCGCCGGAGGGGAGGGAAACACCATATATTTT.

The CDR3 DNA is TGTGCCATCAGTGTGGCGGGACTAGCGAACAACGAGCAGTACTTC. Protein product: CAISVAGLANNEQYF. V is TRBV10-3 and J is TRBJ2-7; TRBD2 matches at 10 bases. Per the germline V gene, CDR1 is ENHRY and CDR2 is SYGVKD. This CDR3 has 15 amino acids. After removal of 4 bases from V and 5 bases from J, the junction contained 8 bases not matched to a gene.

The J gene is TRBJ1-4, the V gene TRBV23-1; TRBD1 matches 10 bases. TRBV23-1 is recorded as an ORF, its role being uncertain. CDR3 length equals 14 residues. The ends lost 7 bases at V and 7 bases at J; junction bases unmatched: 6. CDR3 loop: CASIRDRGREKLFF. For the CDR3, the DNA is TGCGCCAGCATCCGCGACAGGGGGCGTGAAAAACTGTTTTTT.

The genes are TRBV5-4 and TRBJ1-4, with 7 bases lining up with TRBD1. Germline-derived CDR1 and CDR2 are SGHNT and YYREEE (reference sequence). This CDR3 has 17 residues. J lost 3 bases, V lost 4 bases, and 12 bases had no gene match. The CDR3: CASSPTISGTANEKLFF. Written as DNA, the CDR3 is TGTGCCAGCAGCCCGACCATTTCCGGGACAGCTAATGAAAAACTGTTTTTT.

J is TRBJ1-4 and V is TRBV20-1; D not certain. V was cut by 3 bases and J by 8 bases, with 13 bases left in between. Germline CDR1 and CDR2: DFQATT and SNEGSKA (reference sequence). The CDR3 contains 13 residues. CDR3 sequence (DNA): TGCAGTGCTAGTCCCCAGGCGAAGGAAAAACTGTTTTTT. Translated, it gives CSASPQAKEKLFF.

V is TRBV30 and J is TRBJ1-2; D gene ambiguous. The CDR3 has 14 residues. V was clipped by 1 base and J by 8 bases, with 17 bases between them. Germline CDR1 and CDR2: GTSNPN and SVGIG (reference sequence). The CDR3: CAWSDRGPSKGYTF. CDR3 sequence (DNA): TGTGCCTGGAGTGACCGAGGCCCCAGCAAAGGCTACACCTTC.